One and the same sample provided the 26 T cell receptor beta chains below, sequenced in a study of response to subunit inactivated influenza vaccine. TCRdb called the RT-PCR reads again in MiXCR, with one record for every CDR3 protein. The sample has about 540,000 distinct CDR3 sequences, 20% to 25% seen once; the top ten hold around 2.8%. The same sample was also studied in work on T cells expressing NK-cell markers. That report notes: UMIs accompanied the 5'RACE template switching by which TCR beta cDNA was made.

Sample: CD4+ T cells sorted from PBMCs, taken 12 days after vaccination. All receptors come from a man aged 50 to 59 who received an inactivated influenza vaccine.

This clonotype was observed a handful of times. CDR3: CASSTSQDINEQFF. The DNA of the CDR3 is TGTGCCAGCAGCACATCCCAGGACATCAATGAGCAGTTCTTC. The rearrangement uses TRBV7-2 and TRBJ2-1; TRBD1 is a possible D gene (5 bases). Germline assignment: CDR1 SGHTA and CDR2 FQGNSA. With 5 bases removed from V and 6 bases from J, the gap between germline ends came to 14 bases. This CDR3 has 14 amino acids.

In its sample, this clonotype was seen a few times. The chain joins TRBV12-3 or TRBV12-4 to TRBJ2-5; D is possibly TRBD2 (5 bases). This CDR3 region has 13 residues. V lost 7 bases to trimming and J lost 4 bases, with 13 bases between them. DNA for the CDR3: TGTGCCAGCACCCCACGGACTTCAGAGACCCAGTACTTC. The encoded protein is CASTPRTSETQYF.

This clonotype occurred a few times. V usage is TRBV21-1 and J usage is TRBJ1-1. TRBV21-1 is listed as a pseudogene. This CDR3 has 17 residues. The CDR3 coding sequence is TGTGCCAGCACCTGTAGGGTGAGGGGAGTCGGGAACACTGAAGCTTTCTTT. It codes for CASTCRVRGVGNTEAFF.

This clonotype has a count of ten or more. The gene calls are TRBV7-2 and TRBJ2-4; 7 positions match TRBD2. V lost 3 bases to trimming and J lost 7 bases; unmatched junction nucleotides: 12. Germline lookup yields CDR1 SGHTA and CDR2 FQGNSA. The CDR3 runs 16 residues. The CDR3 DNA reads TGTGCCAGCAGCTTTGTGGCGGGAGCGGCGGGTAACATTCAGTACTTC. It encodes CASSFVAGAAGNIQYF.

CDR3 sequence: CASSLSRESLNEQFF. DNA for the CDR3: TGTGCCAGCAGCTTATCACGGGAGTCTCTCAATGAGCAGTTCTTC. This sequence joins TRBV11-2 and TRBJ2-1; TRBD2 is a possible D gene (6 bases). The V gene's germline CDR1 is SGHAT and CDR2 FQNNGV. V was shortened by 2 bases and J by 6 bases, with 14 bases between the two germline ends. The CDR3 is 15 residues long.

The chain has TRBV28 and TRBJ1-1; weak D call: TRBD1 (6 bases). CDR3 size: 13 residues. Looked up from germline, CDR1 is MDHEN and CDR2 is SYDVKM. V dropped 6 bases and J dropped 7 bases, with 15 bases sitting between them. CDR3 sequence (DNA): TGTGCCAGCAGCCCAAACAGGGCTAATGAAGCTTTCTTT. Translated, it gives CASSPNRANEAFF.

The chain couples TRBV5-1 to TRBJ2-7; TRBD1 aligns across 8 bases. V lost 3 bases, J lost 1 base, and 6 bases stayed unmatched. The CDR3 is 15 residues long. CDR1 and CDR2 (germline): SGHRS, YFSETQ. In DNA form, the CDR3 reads TGCGCCAGCAGCTCCCAGGGGGCAGGATCCTACGAGCAGTACTTC. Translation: CASSSQGAGSYEQYF.

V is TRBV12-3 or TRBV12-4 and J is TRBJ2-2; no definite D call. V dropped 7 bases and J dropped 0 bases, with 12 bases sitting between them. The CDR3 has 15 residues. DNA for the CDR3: TGTGCCAGCAAATTCCCCACTGCGAACACCGGGGAGCTGTTTTTT. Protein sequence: CASKFPTANTGELFF.

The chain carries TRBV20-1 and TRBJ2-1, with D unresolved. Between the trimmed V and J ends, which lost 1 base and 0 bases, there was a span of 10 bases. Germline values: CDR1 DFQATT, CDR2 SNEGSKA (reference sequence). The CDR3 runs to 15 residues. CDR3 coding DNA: TGCAGTGCTAGAGGGGATCCAACCTCCTACAATGAGCAGTTCTTC. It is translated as CSARGDPTSYNEQFF.

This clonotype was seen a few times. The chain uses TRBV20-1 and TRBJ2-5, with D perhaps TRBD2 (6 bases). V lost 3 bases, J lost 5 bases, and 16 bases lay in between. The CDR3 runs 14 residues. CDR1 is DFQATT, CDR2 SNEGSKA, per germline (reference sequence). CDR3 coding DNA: TGCAGTGCTAGGGGAGGACTCCAGTCCGAGACCCAGTACTTC. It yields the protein CSARGGLQSETQYF.

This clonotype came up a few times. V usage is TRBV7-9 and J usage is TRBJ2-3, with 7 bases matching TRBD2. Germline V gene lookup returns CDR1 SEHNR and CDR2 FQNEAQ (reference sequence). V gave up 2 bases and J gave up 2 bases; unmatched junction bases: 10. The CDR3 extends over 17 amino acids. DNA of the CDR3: TGTGCCAGCAGCTTACTGCTAGCGGAAAAAGACACAGATACGCAGTATTTT. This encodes CASSLLLAEKDTDTQYF.

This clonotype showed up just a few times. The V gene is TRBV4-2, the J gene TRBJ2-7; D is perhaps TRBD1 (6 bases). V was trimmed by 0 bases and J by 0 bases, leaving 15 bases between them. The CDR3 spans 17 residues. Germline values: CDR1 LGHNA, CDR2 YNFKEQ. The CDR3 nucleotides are TGTGCCAGCAGCCAAGATTGGGGGACATCGGTCTCCTACGAGCAGTACTTC. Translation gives CASSQDWGTSVSYEQYF.

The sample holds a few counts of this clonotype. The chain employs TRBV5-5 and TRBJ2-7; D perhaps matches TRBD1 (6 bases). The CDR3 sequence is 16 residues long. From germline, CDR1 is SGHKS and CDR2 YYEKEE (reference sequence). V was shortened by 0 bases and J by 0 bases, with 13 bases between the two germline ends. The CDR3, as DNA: TGTGCCAGCAGCTTGGCTACGGGACAAGACTCCTACGAGCAGTACTTC. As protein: CASSLATGQDSYEQYF.

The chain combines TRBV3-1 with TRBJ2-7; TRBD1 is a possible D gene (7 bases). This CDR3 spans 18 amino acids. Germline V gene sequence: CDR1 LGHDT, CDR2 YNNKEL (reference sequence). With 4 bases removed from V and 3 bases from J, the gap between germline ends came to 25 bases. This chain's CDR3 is CASSRQTGNAGKIYEQYF. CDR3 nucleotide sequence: TGTGCCAGCAGCCGGCAGACAGGGAATGCGGGAAAAATCTACGAGCAGTACTTC.

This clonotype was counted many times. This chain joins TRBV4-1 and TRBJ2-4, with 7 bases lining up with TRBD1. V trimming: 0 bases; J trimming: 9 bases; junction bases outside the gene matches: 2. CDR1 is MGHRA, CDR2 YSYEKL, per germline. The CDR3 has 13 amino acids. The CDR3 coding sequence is TGCGCCAGCAGCCAAGATTGGGACAGCATTCAGTACTTC. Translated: CASSQDWDSIQYF.

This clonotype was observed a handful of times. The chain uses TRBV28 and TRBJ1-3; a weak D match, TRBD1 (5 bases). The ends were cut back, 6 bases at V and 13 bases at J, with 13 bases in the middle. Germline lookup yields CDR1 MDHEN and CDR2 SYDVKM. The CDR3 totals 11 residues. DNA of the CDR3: TGTGCCAGCAGCGTGGGACGGCTGATATATTTT. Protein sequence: CASSVGRLIYF.

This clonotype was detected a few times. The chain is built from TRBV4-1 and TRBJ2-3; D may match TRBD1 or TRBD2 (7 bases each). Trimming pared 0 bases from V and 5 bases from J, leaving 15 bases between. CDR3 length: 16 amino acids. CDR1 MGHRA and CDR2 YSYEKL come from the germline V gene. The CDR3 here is CASSQDFQGGRDTQYF. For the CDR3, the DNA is TGCGCCAGCAGCCAAGATTTCCAGGGGGGGAGAGATACGCAGTATTTT.

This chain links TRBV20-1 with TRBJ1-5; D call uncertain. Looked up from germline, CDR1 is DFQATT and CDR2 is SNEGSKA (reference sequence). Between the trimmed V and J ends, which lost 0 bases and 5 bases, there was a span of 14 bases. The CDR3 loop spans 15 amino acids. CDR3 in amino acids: CSARDSKGGYQPQHF. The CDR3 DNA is TGCAGTGCTAGAGATAGCAAGGGTGGCTATCAGCCCCAGCATTTT.

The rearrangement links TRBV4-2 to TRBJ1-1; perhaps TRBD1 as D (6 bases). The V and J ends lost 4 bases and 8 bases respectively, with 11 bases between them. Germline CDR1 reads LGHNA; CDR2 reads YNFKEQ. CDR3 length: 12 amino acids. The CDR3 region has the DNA TGTGCCAGCAGCCCCGACAGGATGGAAGCTTTCTTT. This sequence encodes CASSPDRMEAFF.

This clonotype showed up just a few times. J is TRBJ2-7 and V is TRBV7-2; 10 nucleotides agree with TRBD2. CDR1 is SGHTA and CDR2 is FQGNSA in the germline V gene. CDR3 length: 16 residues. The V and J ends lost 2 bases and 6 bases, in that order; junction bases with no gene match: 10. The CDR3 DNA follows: TGTGCCAGCAGCTTAAGGCCCTCTAGCGGGGGTCTCGAGCAGTACTTC. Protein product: CASSLRPSSGGLEQYF.

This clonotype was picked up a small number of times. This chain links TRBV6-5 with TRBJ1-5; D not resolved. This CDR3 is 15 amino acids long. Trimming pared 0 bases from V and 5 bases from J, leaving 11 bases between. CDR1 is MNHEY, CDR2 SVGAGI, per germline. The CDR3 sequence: CASSYSRQGDQPQHF. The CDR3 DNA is TGTGCCAGCAGTTACTCCCGCCAAGGCGATCAGCCCCAGCATTTT.

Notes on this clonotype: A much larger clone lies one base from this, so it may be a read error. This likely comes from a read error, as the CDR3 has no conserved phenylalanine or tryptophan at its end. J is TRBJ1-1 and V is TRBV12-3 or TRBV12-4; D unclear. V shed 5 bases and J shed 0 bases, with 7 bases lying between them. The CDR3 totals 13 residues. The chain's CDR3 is CASSRYMNTEAFL. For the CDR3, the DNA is TGTGCCAGCAGTAGGTACATGAACACTGAAGCTTTCCTT.

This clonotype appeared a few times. The CDR3 is CASSLGLAGGYYNEQFF. The CDR3 DNA is TGTGCCAGCAGCCTTGGACTAGCGGGAGGCTACTACAATGAGCAGTTCTTC. V usage is TRBV7-2 and J usage is TRBJ2-1, with 14 bases fitting TRBD2. Unmatched junction bases numbered 6, after V lost 5 bases and J lost 3 bases. This CDR3 spans 17 amino acids. Germline assignment: CDR1 SGHTA and CDR2 FQGNSA.

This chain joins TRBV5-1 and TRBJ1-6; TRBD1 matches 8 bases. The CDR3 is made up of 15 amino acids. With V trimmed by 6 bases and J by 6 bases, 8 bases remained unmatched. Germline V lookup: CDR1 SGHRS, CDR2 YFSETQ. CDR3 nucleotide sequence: TGCGCCAGCACTAACGGACAGGGAGTTAATTCACCCCTCCACTTT. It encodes CASTNGQGVNSPLHF.

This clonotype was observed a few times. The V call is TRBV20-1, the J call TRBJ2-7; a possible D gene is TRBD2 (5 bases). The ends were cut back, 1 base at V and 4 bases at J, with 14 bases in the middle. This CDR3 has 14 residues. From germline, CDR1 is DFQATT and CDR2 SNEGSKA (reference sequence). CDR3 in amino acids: CSARVAPGGYEQYF. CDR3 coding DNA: TGCAGTGCTAGAGTAGCCCCCGGAGGTTACGAGCAGTACTTC.

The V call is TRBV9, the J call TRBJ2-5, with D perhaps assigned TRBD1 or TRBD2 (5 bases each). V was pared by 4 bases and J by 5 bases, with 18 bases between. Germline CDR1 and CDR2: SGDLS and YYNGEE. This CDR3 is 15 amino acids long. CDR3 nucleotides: TGTGCCAGCAGCTTCTCGCCGGGGCTCGGGGAGACCCAGTACTTC. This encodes CASSFSPGLGETQYF.